These T cell receptor beta chains were read from a single sample in a study of PD-L1 blockade in urothelial cancer. Libraries were prepared by immunoSEQ multiplex PCR; TCRdb keeps only in-frame clonotypes and omits some of them. The top ten clones hold around 10% of a sample with roughly 25,000 clones, 84% of them seen once. The material sequenced was PBMCs, taken around atezolizumab (anti-PD-L1) treatment. These receptors were taken from a man between 70 and 80 years old with urothelial cancer. Each CDR3 is given without its conserved first and last residue. Clone size is stated in some rows and not others, as once, few, many or a class when expanded.

size | V | CDR3
. | TRBV6-5 | ASSRTGGPYEQY
. | TRBV30 | AWSRAGVGNTIY
. | TRBV2 | ASSLGPSGGGETQY
few | TRBV5-4 | ASSLAGTGSYEQY
. | TRBV6-1 | ASISPGDVGNTIY
. | TRBV5-1 | ASSLDSVNNEQF
. | TRBV18 | ASSPPSRGTEAF
. | TRBV5-1 | ASSLVPGSYEQY
. | TRBV6-1 | ATLGDNEQF
. | TRBV7-3 | ASSVQGGSLSDTQY
. | TRBV6-5 | ASSPLFLSGNTIY
. | TRBV10-1 | ASSESQQETQY
. | TRBV28 | ASRPSTGGRQPQH
. | TRBV7-9 | ASSPGTSGGTGELF
. | TRBV6-1 | ASSERARDYGYT
. | TRBV18 | ASSPMEGANEKLF
. | TRBV5-1 | ASSTDRVHAEAF
once | TRBV28 | ASSLLALATDTQY
. | TRBV15 | ATSREWVGGSSYNEQF
. | TRBV28 | ASGGGTDEAF
. | TRBV5-5 | ASSPGTSGNEQF
. | TRBV19 | ASSITTGSSYEQY
. | TRBV5-1 | ASSGRTGGDAF
. | TRBV5-1 | ASSANSNEKLF
. | TRBV30 | AWRHLTTQY
. | TRBV18 | ASSPGQVLGGYT
. | TRBV10-3 | AISADPNGYYNEQF
. | TRBV6-5 | ASSFEGWNTEAF
. | TRBV29-1 | SITGTGLAGELF
. | TRBV6-6 | ASSYSWGQRAF
. | TRBV11-3 | ASSFRGTSGRDEQF
few | TRBV5-6 | ASSLATGLGELF
. | TRBV27 | ASSLSGTGGAGEQY
. | TRBV27 | ASRSVWDRGKNTEAF
once | TRBV12-5 | ASGSPLTMNTEAF
. | TRBV5-1 | ASSSLTGGSYEQY
. | TRBV19 | AVREGTNTEAF
. | TRBV28 | ASSLEGAKNIQY
. | TRBV5-1 | ASSLWAGPGANVLT
once | TRBV27 | ASLSGPPTSGANVLT
. | TRBV10-3 | AISESREWNEQF
. | TRBV6-6 | ASSYSRAGDTYEQY
. | TRBV7-2 | ASSLDGILYGYT
. | TRBV28 | ASSLWGRGSGNTIY
. | TRBV6-1 | ASRTLAGGYEQF
. | TRBV6-5 | ASSYSGQGASYEQY
. | TRBV9 | ASSPPPRDRVYEQY
. | TRBV25-1 | ASSGQLNGELF
. | TRBV19 | ASSVFRGDEQY
. | TRBV5-1 | ASSNRGLNTEAF
few | TRBV19 | ASRSRQGAAKNIQY
. | TRBV7-8 | ASSPGVGLVTDTQY
. | TRBV7-2 | ASSKDTSPDTQY
. | TRBV7-2 | ASSISTGNYEQY
. | TRBV23-1 | ASSQFGSDKNIQY
. | TRBV5-1 | ASSFGLAEETQY
. | TRBV7-3 | ASSLWGDRGTDTQY